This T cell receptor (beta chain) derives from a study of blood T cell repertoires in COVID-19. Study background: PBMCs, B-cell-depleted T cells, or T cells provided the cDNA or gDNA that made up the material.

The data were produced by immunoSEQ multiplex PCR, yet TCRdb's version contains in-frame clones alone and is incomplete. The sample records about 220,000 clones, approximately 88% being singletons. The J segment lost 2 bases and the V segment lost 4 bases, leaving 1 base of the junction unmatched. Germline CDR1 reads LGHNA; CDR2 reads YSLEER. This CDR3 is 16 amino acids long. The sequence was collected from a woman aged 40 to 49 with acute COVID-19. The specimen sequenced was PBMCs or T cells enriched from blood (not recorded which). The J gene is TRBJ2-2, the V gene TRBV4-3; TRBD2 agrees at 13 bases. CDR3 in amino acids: CASSLGLAGNTGELFF. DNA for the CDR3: TGCGCCAGCAGCCTGGGACTAGCGGGAAACACCGGGGAGCTGTTTTTT.